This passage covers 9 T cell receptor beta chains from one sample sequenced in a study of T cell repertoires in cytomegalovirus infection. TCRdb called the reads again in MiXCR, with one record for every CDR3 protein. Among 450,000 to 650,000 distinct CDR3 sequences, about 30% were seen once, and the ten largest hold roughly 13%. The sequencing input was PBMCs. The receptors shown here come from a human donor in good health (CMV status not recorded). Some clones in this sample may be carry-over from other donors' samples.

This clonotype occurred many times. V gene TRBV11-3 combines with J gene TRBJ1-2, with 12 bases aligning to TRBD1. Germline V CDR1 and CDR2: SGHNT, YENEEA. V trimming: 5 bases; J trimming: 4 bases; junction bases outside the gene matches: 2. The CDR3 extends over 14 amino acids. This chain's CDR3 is CASSQGQGAYGYTF. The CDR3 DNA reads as TGTGCCAGCAGCCAGGGACAGGGGGCCTATGGCTACACCTTC. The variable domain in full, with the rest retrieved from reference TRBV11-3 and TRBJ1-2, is EAGVVQSPRYKIIEKKQPVAFWCNPISGHNTLYWYLQNLGQGPELLIRYENEEAVDDSQLPKDRFSAERLKGVDSTLKIQPAELGDSAVYLCASSQGQGAYGYTFGSGTRLTVV.

CDR3 in DNA: TGTGCCAGTAGTATGGGAGCTAGCGGGAGACTCTACGAGCAGTACTTC. It is translated as CASSMGASGRLYEQYF. The rearrangement links TRBV19 to TRBJ2-7; TRBD2 matches at 10 bases. The CDR3 totals 16 residues. CDR1 is LNHDA and CDR2 is SQIVND in the germline V gene (reference sequence). The V segment lost 3 bases and the J segment 3 bases; nucleotides outside the gene matches: 8.

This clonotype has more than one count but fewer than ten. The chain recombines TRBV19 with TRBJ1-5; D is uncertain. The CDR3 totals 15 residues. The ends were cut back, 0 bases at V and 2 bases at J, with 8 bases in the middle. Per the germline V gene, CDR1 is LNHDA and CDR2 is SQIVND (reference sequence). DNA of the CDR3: TGTGCCAGTAGTATAGATTCCGGGGGCAATCAGCCCCAGCATTTT. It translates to CASSIDSGGNQPQHF.

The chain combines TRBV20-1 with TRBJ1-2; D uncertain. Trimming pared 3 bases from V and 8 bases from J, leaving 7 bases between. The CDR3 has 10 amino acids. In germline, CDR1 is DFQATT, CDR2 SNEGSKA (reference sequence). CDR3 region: CSAREDGYTF. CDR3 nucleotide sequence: TGCAGTGCTAGGGAGGACGGCTACACCTTC.

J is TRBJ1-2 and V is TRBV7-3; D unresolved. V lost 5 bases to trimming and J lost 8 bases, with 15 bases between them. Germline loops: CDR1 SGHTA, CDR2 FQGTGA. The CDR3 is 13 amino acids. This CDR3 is CASSVTGPVGYTF. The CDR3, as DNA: TGTGCCAGCAGCGTTACCGGGCCGGTGGGCTACACCTTC.

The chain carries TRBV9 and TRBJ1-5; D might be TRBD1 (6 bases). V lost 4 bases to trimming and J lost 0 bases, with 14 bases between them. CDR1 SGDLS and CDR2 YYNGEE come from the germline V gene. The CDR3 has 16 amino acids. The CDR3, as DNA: TGTGCCAGCAGCTCCGGACAGAGGTATAGCAATCAGCCCCAGCATTTT. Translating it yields CASSSGQRYSNQPQHF.

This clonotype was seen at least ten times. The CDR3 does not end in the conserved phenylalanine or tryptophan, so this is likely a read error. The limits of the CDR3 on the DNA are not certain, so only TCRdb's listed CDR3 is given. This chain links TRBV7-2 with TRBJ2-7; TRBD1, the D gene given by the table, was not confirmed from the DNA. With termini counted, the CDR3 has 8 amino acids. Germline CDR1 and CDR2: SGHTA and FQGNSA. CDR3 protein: CASSLPGD.

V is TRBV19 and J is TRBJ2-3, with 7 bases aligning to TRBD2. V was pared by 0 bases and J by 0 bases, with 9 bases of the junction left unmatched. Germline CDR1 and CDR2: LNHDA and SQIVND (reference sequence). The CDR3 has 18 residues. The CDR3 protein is CASSIDLWSGASTDTQYF. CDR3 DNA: TGTGCCAGTAGTATAGATCTGTGGAGCGGGGCTAGCACAGATACGCAGTATTTT.

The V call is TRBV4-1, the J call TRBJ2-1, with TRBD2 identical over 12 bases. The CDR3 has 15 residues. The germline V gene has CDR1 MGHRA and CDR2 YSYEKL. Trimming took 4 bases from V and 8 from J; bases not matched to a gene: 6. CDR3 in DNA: TGCGCCAGCAGCCCCACTAGCGGGGGGATCCATGAGCAGTTCTTC. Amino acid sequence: CASSPTSGGIHEQFF.